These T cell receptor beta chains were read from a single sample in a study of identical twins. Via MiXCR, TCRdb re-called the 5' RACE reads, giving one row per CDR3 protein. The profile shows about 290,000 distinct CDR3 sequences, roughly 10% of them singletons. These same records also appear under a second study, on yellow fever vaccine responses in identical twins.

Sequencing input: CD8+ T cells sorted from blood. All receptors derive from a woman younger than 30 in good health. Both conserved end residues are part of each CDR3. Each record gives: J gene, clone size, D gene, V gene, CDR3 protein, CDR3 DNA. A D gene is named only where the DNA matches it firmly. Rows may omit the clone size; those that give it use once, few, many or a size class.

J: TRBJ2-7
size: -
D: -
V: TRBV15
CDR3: CATSTLESSYEQYF
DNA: TGTGCCACCAGCACCCTGGAGAGCTCCTACGAGCAGTACTTC

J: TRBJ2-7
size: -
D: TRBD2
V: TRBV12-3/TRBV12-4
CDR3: CAFCPDGSASGSRVYEQYF
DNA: TGTGCCTTCTGCCCCGATGGGTCGGCTAGCGGGAGTCGGGTCTACGAGCAGTACTTC

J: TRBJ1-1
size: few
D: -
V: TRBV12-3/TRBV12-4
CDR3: CASSLAGNRWDTEAFF
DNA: TGTGCCAGCAGTTTAGCCGGTAACAGGTGGGACACTGAAGCTTTCTTT

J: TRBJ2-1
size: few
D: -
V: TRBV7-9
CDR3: CASSPPLGSWDEQFF
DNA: TGTGCCAGCAGCCCCCCTTTGGGGTCTTGGGATGAGCAGTTCTTC

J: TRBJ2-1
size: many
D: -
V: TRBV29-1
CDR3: CSVESGANNEQFF
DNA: TGCAGCGTTGAGAGCGGCGCCAACAATGAGCAGTTCTTC

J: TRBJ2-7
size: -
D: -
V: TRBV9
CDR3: CASSVDTGSSYEQYF
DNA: TGTGCCAGCAGCGTAGATACAGGGAGCTCCTACGAGCAGTACTTC

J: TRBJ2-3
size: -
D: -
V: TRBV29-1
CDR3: CSAAGGTDTQYF
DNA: TGCAGCGCAGCTGGGGGTACAGATACGCAGTATTTT

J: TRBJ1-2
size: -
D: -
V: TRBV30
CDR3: CAWSGRFGTSYGYTF
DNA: TGTGCCTGGAGCGGGAGATTCGGAACTAGTTATGGCTACACCTTC

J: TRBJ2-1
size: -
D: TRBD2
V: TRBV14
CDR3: CASSQRGNNEQFF
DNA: TGTGCCAGCAGCCAGCGGGGGAACAATGAGCAGTTCTTC

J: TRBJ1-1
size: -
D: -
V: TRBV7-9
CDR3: CASSLVQLYMNTEAFF
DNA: TGTGCCAGCAGCTTAGTACAGCTCTATATGAACACTGAAGCTTTCTTT

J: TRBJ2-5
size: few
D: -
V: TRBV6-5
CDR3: CASSYRGQQETQYF
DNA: TGTGCCAGCAGTTACCGGGGGCAACAAGAGACCCAGTACTTC

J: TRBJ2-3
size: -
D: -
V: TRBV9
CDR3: CASSVGGAEDTQYF
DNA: TGTGCCAGCAGCGTAGGGGGGGCGGAAGATACCCAGTATTTT

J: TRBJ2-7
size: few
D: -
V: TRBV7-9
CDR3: CASSFAGAGMGNEQYF
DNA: TGTGCCAGCAGCTTTGCGGGCGCAGGCATGGGGAACGAGCAGTACTTC

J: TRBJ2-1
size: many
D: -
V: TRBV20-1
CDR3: CSARELAYNEQFF
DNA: TGCAGTGCTAGAGAGCTAGCTTATAATGAGCAGTTCTTC

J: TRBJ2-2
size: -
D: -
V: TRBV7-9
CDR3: CASGQTSVGYTGELFF
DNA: TGTGCCAGCGGCCAGACAAGTGTTGGGTACACCGGGGAGCTGTTTTTT

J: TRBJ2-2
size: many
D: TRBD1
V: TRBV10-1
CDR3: CASKDRITGELFF
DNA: TGCGCCAGCAAGGACAGGATCACCGGGGAGCTGTTTTTT

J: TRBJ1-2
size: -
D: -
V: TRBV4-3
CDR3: CASSQDRTVNYGYTF
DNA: TGCGCCAGCAGCCAAGATCGTACGGTTAACTATGGCTACACCTTC

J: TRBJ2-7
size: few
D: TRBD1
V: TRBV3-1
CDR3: CASRARDRFYEQYF
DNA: TGTGCCAGCAGGGCCCGGGACAGGTTCTACGAGCAGTACTTC

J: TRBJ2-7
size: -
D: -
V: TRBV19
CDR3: CASTSGAEQYF
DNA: TGTGCCAGTACCTCGGGGGCCGAGCAGTACTTC

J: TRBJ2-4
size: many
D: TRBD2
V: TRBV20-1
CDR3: CSARDRLSGGAKNIQYF
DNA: TGCAGTGCTAGAGATCGTTTAAGCGGGGGGGCCAAAAACATTCAGTACTTC

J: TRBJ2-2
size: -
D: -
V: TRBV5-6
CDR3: CASSYPQGPLTGELFF
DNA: TGTGCCAGCAGTTATCCTCAGGGACCCCTCACCGGGGAGCTGTTTTTT

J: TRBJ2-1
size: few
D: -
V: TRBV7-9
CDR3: CASRTDAYNEQFF
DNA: TGTGCCAGCAGAACAGACGCCTACAATGAGCAGTTCTTC

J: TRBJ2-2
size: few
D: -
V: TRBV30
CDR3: CAWSVKGGTGELFF
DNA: TGTGCCTGGAGTGTAAAAGGGGGCACCGGGGAGCTGTTTTTT

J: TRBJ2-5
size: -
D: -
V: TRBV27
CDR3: CASKVKRPPNQETQYF
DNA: TGTGCCAGCAAAGTCAAGCGTCCGCCGAACCAAGAGACCCAGTACTTC

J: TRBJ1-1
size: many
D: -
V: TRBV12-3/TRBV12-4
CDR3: CASSARGSWVNTEAFF
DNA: TGTGCCAGCAGTGCCCGGGGCTCTTGGGTGAACACTGAAGCTTTCTTT

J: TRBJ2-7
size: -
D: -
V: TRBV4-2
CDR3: CASSQVGGNEQYF
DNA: TGTGCCAGCAGCCAAGTTGGGGGCAACGAGCAGTACTTC

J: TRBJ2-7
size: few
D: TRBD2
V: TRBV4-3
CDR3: CASSQARLAIYEQYF
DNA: TGCGCCAGCAGCCAAGCCCGACTAGCGATCTACGAGCAGTACTTC

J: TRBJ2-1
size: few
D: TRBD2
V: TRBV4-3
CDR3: CASSEGRTSGPYNEQFF
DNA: TGCGCCAGCAGCGAAGGGAGGACTAGCGGGCCTTACAATGAGCAGTTCTTC

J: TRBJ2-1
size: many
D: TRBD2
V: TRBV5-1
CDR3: CASSPGTSGVNEQFF
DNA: TGCGCCAGCAGCCCGGGGACTAGCGGAGTCAATGAGCAGTTCTTC

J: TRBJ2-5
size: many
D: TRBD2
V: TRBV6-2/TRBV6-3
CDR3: CASGRLAGSEETQYF
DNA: TGTGCCAGCGGCCGTCTAGCGGGATCGGAAGAGACCCAGTACTTC

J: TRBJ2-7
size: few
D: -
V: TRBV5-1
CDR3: CASSLWSQTYEQYF
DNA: TGCGCCAGCAGCTTGTGGTCCCAAACCTACGAGCAGTACTTC

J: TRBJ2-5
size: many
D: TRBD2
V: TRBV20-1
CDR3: CSARDVAGKQETQYF
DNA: TGCAGTGCTAGAGACGTAGCGGGGAAGCAAGAGACCCAGTACTTC

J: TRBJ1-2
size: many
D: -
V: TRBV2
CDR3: CASGGYGYTF
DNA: TGTGCCAGCGGGGGGTATGGCTACACCTTC

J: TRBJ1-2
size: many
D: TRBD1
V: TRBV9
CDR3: CASSVAPTGDDGYTF
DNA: TGTGCCAGCAGCGTAGCCCCGACAGGGGACGATGGCTACACCTTC

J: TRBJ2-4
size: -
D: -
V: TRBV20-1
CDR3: CSAPGLRNIQYF
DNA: TGCAGTGCACCGGGACTGAGAAACATTCAGTACTTC

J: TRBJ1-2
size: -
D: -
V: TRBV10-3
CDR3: CAIRKTADTF
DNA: TGTGCCATCAGAAAAACAGCGGACACCTTC

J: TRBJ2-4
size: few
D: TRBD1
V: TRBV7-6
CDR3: CASSPGQLAKNIQYF
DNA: TGTGCCAGCAGCCCGGGACAGTTAGCCAAAAACATTCAGTACTTC

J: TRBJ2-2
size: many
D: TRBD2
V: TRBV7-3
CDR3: CASRPSGGFTGELFF
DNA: TGTGCCAGCCGACCCAGCGGGGGGTTTACCGGGGAGCTGTTTTTT

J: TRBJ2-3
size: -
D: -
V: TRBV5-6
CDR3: CASSPWGLEADTQYF
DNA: TGTGCCAGCAGCCCTTGGGGTTTAGAGGCAGATACGCAGTATTTT

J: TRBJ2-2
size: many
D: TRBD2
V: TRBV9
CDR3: CASSVGGTRTGELFF
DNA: TGTGCCAGCAGCGTCGGGGGGACTCGTACCGGGGAGCTGTTTTTT

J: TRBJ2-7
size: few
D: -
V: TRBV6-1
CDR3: CASSETPLTYEQYF
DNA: TGTGCCAGCAGTGAGACACCCTTAACCTACGAGCAGTACTTC

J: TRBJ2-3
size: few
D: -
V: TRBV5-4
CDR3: CASSFPLTADTQYF
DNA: TGTGCCAGCAGCTTCCCCCTGACAGCAGATACGCAGTATTTT

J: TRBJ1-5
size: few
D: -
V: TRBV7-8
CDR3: CASSWNYPPRNQPQHF
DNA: TGTGCCAGCAGCTGGAATTACCCGCCGCGCAATCAGCCCCAGCATTTT

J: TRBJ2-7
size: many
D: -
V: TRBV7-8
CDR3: CASSLRPGVSYEQYF
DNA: TGTGCCAGCAGCTTAAGGCCAGGGGTTTCCTACGAGCAGTACTTC

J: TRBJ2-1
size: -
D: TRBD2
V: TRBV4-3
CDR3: CASSQLLAGAYNEQFF
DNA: TGCGCCAGCAGCCAATTACTAGCGGGAGCCTACAATGAGCAGTTCTTC

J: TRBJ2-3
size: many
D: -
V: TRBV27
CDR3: CASSSGTKDTQYF
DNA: TGTGCCAGCAGTTCGGGCACGAAGGATACGCAGTATTTT

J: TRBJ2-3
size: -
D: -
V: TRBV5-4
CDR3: CASRTRGSTDTQNF
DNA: TGTGCCAGCCGGACACGGGGGTCCACAGATACGCAGAATTTT

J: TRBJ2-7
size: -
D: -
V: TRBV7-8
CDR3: CASSLGWSSYEQYF
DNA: TGTGCCAGCAGCTTAGGGTGGAGCTCCTACGAGCAGTACTTC

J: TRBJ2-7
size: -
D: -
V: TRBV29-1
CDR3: CSVAHYSYEQYF
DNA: TGCAGCGTTGCCCACTACTCCTACGAGCAGTACTTC

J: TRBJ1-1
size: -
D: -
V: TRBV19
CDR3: CASSIGGLNTEAFF
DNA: TGTGCCAGTAGTATCGGGGGTTTGAACACTGAAGCTTTCTTT

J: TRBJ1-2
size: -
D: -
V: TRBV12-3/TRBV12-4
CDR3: CASSLFHSDYTF
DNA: TGTGCCAGCAGTTTATTCCACAGTGACTACACCTTC

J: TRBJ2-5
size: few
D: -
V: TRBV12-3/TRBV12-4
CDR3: CASTTRQGGETQYF
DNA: TGTGCCAGCACAACTAGGCAAGGGGGGGAGACCCAGTACTTC

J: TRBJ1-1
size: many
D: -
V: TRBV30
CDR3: CAWGDRMNTEAFF
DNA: TGTGCCTGGGGTGACCGCATGAACACTGAAGCTTTCTTT

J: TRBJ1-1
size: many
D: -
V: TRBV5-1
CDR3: CASSQRLNTEAFF
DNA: TGCGCCAGCAGCCAGCGGCTGAACACTGAAGCTTTCTTT

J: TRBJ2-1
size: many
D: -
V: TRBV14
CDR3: CASSQDGAQHEQFF
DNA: TGTGCCAGCAGCCAAGATGGGGCACAGCATGAGCAGTTCTTC

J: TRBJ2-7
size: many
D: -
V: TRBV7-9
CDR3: CASSFDTRTALHEQYF
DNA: TGTGCCAGCAGCTTTGACACCAGGACAGCTCTGCACGAGCAGTACTTC

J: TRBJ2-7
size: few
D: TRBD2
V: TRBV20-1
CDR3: CSAAGLAGVFGGYEQYF
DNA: TGCAGTGCTGCGGGACTAGCGGGGGTGTTTGGGGGCTACGAGCAGTACTTC

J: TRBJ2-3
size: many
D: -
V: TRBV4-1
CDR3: CASSLLSPADTQYF
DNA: TGCGCCAGCAGCCTCCTCTCCCCCGCGGATACGCAGTATTTT

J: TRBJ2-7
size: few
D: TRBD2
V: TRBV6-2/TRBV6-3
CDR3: CASSYSRTSGSYEQYF
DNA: TGTGCCAGCAGTTACTCGAGGACTAGCGGCTCCTACGAGCAGTACTTC

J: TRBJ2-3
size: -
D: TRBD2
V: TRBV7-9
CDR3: CASSLSGGDTQYF
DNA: TGTGCCAGCAGCCTTAGCGGGGGAGATACGCAGTATTTT